One sample yielded the 20 T cell receptor beta chains listed below, sequenced in a study of blood T cells in healthy people across ages. The use of a sample-barcoded 5' primer and a J-beta primer mix characterized a second PCR of about 7 to 12 cycles. TCRdb re-called the 5' RACE reads with MiXCR, one entry per CDR3 protein. In the table there are around 940,000 distinct CDR3 sequences, roughly 50% of which are singletons. Input material: blood. Receptors were obtained from a woman in her sixties or seventies in good health.

This clonotype has more than one count but fewer than ten. The chain combines TRBV4-2 with TRBJ1-1; D is undetermined. V gave up 1 base and J gave up 4 bases, with 7 bases separating them. From germline, CDR1 is LGHNA and CDR2 YNFKEQ. The CDR3 runs 13 residues. CDR3 region: CASSQGRTTEAFF. The CDR3 nucleotides are TGTGCCAGCAGCCAAGGCCGGACCACTGAAGCTTTCTTT.

The chain is built from TRBV7-2 and TRBJ2-7; perhaps TRBD1 as D (6 bases). The J call may be wrong; the DNA end is better matched by TRBJ2-5. CDR1 is SGHTA, CDR2 FQGNSA, per germline. This CDR3 has 13 amino acids. The CDR3 region has the DNA TGTGCCAGCAGGGCTACAGGGCTAGAGACCCAGTACTTC. Translated, it gives CASRATGLETQYF.

The chain recombines TRBV27 with TRBJ2-7, with D perhaps being TRBD1 or TRBD2 (5 bases each). Germline V lookup: CDR1 MNHEY, CDR2 SMNVEV (reference sequence). The germline V and J ends were trimmed by 5 bases and 3 bases, with 14 bases remaining between them. The CDR3 covers 14 residues. The CDR3 reads CASSLHVGDYEQYF. The CDR3 bases are TGTGCCAGCAGTCTACATGTGGGGGACTACGAGCAGTACTTC.

This clonotype was detected only once. The chain carries TRBV20-1 and TRBJ2-1; 8 positions match TRBD2. The CDR3 is 14 amino acids. Germline CDR1 and CDR2: DFQATT and SNEGSKA (reference sequence). V shed 8 bases, J shed 0 bases, and the junction held 6 bases outside the gene matches. The CDR3 bases are TGCAGTCCCGGGAGGGCCATCTCCTACAATGAGCAGTTCTTC. Amino acids: CSPGRAISYNEQFF.

In this sample, this clonotype turned up a few times. A read error may explain this, as a much larger clone is one base away. This chain links TRBV7-9 with TRBJ2-7; the D gene is possibly TRBD2 (6 bases). This CDR3 comprises 14 residues. Germline-derived CDR1 and CDR2 are SEHNR and FQNEAQ (reference sequence). The germline V and J ends were trimmed by 1 base and 2 bases, with 9 bases remaining between them. This chain's CDR3 is CASSLVGRTYEQYF. For the CDR3, the DNA is TGTGCCAGCAGCTTAGTCGGGAGAACCTACGAGCAGTACTTC.

J is TRBJ2-7 and V is TRBV5-1, with D perhaps TRBD1 (5 bases). Trimming cost V 3 bases and J 0 bases, with 10 bases left between them. The CDR3 totals 14 residues. The germline V gene has CDR1 SGHRS and CDR2 YFSETQ. CDR3 in DNA: TGCGCCAGCAGCTCCTGGGGCAGCTCCTACGAGCAGTACTTC. Its protein is CASSSWGSSYEQYF.

This chain connects TRBV20-1 to TRBJ2-3, with 14 nucleotides matching TRBD2. The CDR3 length is 15 residues. Germline V lookup: CDR1 DFQATT, CDR2 SNEGSKA (reference sequence). The junction had 3 bases not matched to a gene; V was cut back by 3 bases and J by 4 bases. This chain's CDR3 is CSARTSGRAADTQYF. CDR3 nucleotides: TGCAGTGCTAGGACTAGCGGGAGGGCCGCAGATACGCAGTATTTT.

The chain carries TRBV5-1 and TRBJ1-1, with TRBD1 matching 9 bases. CDR1 is SGHRS, CDR2 YFSETQ, per germline. CDR3 size: 13 residues. V was clipped by 4 bases and J by 8 bases; unmatched bases: 6. CDR3 loop: CASSIGQGTEAFF. The CDR3 DNA reads TGCGCCAGCAGCATTGGACAGGGGACGGAAGCTTTCTTT.

This clonotype was seen a handful of times. The rearrangement joins TRBV27 to TRBJ2-7, with 7 bases aligning to TRBD2. The CDR3 is made up of 15 amino acids. V shed 6 bases, J shed 4 bases, and the junction held 12 bases outside the gene matches. Germline CDR1 reads MNHEY; CDR2 reads SMNVEV (reference sequence). CDR3 in amino acids: CASRIIGTKDYEQYF. In DNA form, the CDR3 reads TGTGCCAGCAGAATTATAGGGACTAAGGATTACGAGCAGTACTTC.

The table lists this clonotype with a few counts. The V gene is TRBV12-3 or TRBV12-4, the J gene TRBJ2-7; 9 nucleotides match TRBD2. The J call may not be correct, given that the DNA end is closer to TRBJ2-5. The CDR3 has 18 residues. The chain's CDR3 is CASSLGSGRQQSRETQYF. CDR3 nucleotide sequence: TGTGCCAGCAGTTTAGGAAGCGGGAGGCAACAATCCAGGGAGACCCAGTACTTC.

The J gene is TRBJ2-5, the V gene TRBV29-1; D could derive from TRBD1 or TRBD2 (5 bases each). V was shortened by 1 base and J by 4 bases, with 10 bases between the two germline ends. Germline V CDR1 and CDR2: SQVTM, ANQGSEA. The CDR3 length is 13 residues. CDR3 sequence (DNA): TGCAGCGTTGAAGGAGGGGCCGGAGAGACCCAGTACTTC. It is translated as CSVEGGAGETQYF.

This clonotype occurred once. The chain recombines TRBV21-1 with TRBJ2-4; no check of the table's D call, TRBD1, against the DNA was made. TRBV21-1 is a recognized pseudogene. The CDR3 contains 15 residues. CDR3 sequence (DNA): TGTGCCAGCAGCAACCCGGGCAGATATCTACGGGAGCAGTACTTC. This codes for CASSNPGRYLREQYF.

The chain is built from TRBV28 and TRBJ2-5; 7 nucleotides match TRBD2. The J call could be wrong; TRBJ2-7 is a better fit for the DNA end. The CDR3 is 15 residues long. Germline CDR1 reads MDHEN; CDR2 reads SYDVKM. The CDR3 here is CASSPKGRAPYEQYF. As DNA, the CDR3 is TGTGCCAGCAGTCCTAAAGGGAGGGCCCCCTACGAGCAGTACTTC.

Only a few counts were recorded for this clonotype. CDR3 nucleotides: TGCGCCAGCAGCCAAGATTTATACGGAGGCTACGAGCAGTACTTC. Amino acid sequence: CASSQDLYGGYEQYF. The chain employs TRBV4-1 and TRBJ2-4; perhaps TRBD2 as D (5 bases). The J call is in doubt because the DNA end fits TRBJ2-7 better. This CDR3 region has 15 residues. Germline loops: CDR1 MGHRA, CDR2 YSYEKL.

The chain combines TRBV5-1 with TRBJ1-2, with 8 bases lining up with TRBD1. The germline V gene has CDR1 SGHRS and CDR2 YFSETQ. Losses at the gene ends were 4 bases for V and 6 bases for J; bases not matched to a gene: 5. CDR3 size: 13 residues. DNA for the CDR3: TGCGCCAGCAGCCTCCGGGACAGGAATGGCTACACCTTC. Translating it yields CASSLRDRNGYTF.

The chain combines TRBV5-1 with TRBJ2-3; 11 bases map to TRBD2. This CDR3 region has 15 residues. Unmatched junction bases numbered 6, after V lost 4 bases and J lost 5 bases. CDR1 SGHRS and CDR2 YFSETQ come from the germline V gene. CDR3 sequence: CASSLGLAEVDTQYF. Written as DNA, the CDR3 is TGCGCCAGCAGCCTGGGACTAGCGGAAGTAGATACGCAGTATTTT.

The rearrangement links TRBV20-1 to TRBJ1-4; 7 positions agree with TRBD1. Looked up from germline, CDR1 is DFQATT and CDR2 is SNEGSKA (reference sequence). This CDR3 is 13 amino acids long. The J segment lost 4 bases and the V segment lost 6 bases, leaving 5 bases of the junction unmatched. CDR3 in amino acids: CSALTGINEKLFF. The CDR3 nucleotides read TGCAGTGCCCTGACAGGGATTAATGAAAAACTGTTTTTT.

The sample holds a few counts of this clonotype. The rearrangement joins TRBV5-6 to TRBJ2-4, with TRBD2 as a possible D gene (6 bases). The CDR3 is 13 residues long. V lost 3 bases to trimming and J lost 8 bases, with 12 bases between them. Germline V gene lookup returns CDR1 SGHDT and CDR2 YYEEEE. This CDR3 reads CASSWDQRDIQYF. CDR3 in DNA: TGTGCCAGCAGCTGGGACCAGCGGGACATTCAGTACTTC.

This chain joins TRBV20-1 and TRBJ2-4; no clear D gene. Germline CDR1 DFQATT, CDR2 SNEGSKA (reference sequence). With 6 bases removed from V and 0 bases from J, the gap between germline ends came to 12 bases. This CDR3 has 14 residues. In DNA, the CDR3 is TGCAGTGCCCTGCTGTATGAAGCCAAAAACATTCAGTACTTC. Amino acid sequence: CSALLYEAKNIQYF.

The sample holds a few counts of this clonotype. V is TRBV6-2 or TRBV6-3 and J is TRBJ2-7, with 8 bases aligning to TRBD2. The CDR3 consists of 14 residues. CDR1 is MNHEY and CDR2 is SVGEGT in the germline V gene. V dropped 7 bases and J dropped 1; count of bases not matched to a gene: 6. This CDR3 reads CASKPGGPSYEQYF. CDR3 DNA sequence: TGTGCCAGCAAGCCGGGAGGGCCGTCCTACGAGCAGTACTTC.